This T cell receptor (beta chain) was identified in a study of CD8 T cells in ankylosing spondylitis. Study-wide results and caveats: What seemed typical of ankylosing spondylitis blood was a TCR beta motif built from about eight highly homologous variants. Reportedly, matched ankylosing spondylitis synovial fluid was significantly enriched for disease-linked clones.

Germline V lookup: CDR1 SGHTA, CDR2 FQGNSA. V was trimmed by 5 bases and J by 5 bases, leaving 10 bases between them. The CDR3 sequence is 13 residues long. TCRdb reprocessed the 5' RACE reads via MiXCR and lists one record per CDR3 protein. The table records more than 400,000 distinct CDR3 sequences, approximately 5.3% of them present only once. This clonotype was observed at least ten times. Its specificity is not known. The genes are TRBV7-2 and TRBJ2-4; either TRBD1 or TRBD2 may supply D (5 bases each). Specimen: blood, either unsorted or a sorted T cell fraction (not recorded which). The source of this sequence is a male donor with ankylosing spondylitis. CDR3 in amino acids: CASSPPGQNIQYF. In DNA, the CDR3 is TGTGCCAGCAGCCCCCCGGGACAAAACATTCAGTACTTC.